This T cell receptor (beta chain) was obtained from a study of cytomegalovirus exposure and HLA in healthy donors. Findings of the study overall: In a later analysis, HLA-associated beta chains showed higher expansion and lower generation probabilities than comparable chains. The presence/absence work took it that sequencing depth was about the same across donors. Among CMV-associated TCR beta chains, most appeared HLA-restricted in a later analysis. TCR association rates varied by HLA locus in a later analysis, with DRB1 highest and HLA-C lowest.

The V gene's germline CDR1 is SGHAT and CDR2 FQNNGV. The CDR3 is 14 amino acids. Trimming cost V 0 bases and J 6 bases, with 11 bases left between them. As to this clone: Its antigen is still unknown.

The PCR made use of 60 Vbeta and 13 Jbeta primers. Profiling relied on immunoSEQ multiplex PCR, and the TCRdb table lists in-frame clones only, not all of them. Among around 140,000 clones listed, 75% to 85% were seen once. The sequencing input was PBMCs. V is TRBV11-2 and J is TRBJ1-2; the D gene is possibly TRBD1 (5 bases). The clonotype comes from a woman aged 18 to 35 in good health and CMV-seropositive. CDR3 nucleotides: TGTGCCAGCAGCTTAGAACCAGGGAATAATGGCTACACCTTC. It specifies CASSLEPGNNGYTF.